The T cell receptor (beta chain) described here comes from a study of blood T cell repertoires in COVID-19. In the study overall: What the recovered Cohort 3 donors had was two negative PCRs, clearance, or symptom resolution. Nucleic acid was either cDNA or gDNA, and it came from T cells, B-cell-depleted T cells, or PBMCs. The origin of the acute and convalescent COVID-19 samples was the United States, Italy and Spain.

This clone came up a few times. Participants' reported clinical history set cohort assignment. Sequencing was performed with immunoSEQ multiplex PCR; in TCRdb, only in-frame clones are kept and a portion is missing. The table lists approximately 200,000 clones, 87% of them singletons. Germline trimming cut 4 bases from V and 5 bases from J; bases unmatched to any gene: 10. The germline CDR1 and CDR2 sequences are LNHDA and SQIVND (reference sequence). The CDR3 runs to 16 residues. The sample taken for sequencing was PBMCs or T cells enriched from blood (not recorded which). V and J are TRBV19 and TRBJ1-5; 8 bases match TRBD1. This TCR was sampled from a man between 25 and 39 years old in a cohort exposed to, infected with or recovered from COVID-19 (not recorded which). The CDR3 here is CASSTNDRGKHQPQHF. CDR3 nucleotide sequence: TGTGCCAGTAGTACTAACGACAGGGGTAAGCATCAGCCCCAGCATTTT.